This T cell receptor beta chain was captured by sequencing in a study of OX40 agonist ivuxolimab in advanced cancers. The data were produced by immunoSEQ multiplex PCR, yet TCRdb's version contains in-frame clones alone and is incomplete. This sample has around 76,000 clones, with almost 85% found just once. The CDR3 has 16 amino acids. Germline values: CDR1 SGDLS, CDR2 YYNGEE. V shed 3 bases, J shed 1 base, and the junction held 4 bases outside the gene matches. The rearrangement links TRBV9 to TRBJ1-4; 9 nucleotides align to TRBD1. This TCR was recovered from an adult with an advanced solid tumor such as melanoma, head and neck, liver or kidney cancer. The material sequenced was CD4+ or CD8+ T cells sorted from blood, taken in a trial of the OX40 agonist ivuxolimab. The CDR3 reads CASSGGQGGTNEKLFF. CDR3 bases: TGTGCCAGCAGCGGGGGACAGGGAGGAACTAATGAAAAACTGTTTTTT. The full variable domain, rest sourced from reference TRBV9 and TRBJ1-4, is DSGVTQTPKHLITATGQRVTLRCSPRSGDLSVYWYQQSLDQGLQFLIQYYNGEERAKGNILERFSAQQFPDLHSELNLSSLELGDSALYFCASSGGQGGTNEKLFFGSGTQLSVL.